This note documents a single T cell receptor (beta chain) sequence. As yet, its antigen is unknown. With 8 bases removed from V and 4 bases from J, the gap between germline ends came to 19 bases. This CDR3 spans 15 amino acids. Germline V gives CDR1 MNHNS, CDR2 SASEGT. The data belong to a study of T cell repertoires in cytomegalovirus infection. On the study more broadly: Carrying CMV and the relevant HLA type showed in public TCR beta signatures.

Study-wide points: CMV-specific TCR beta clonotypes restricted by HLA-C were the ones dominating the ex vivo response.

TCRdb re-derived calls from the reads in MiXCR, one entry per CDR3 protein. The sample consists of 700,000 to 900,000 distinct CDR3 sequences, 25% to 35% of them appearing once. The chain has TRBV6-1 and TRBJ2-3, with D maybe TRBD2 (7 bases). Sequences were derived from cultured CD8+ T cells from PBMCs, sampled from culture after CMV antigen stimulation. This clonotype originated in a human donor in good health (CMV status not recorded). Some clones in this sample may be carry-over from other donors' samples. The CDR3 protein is CASSWGGAVPDTQYF. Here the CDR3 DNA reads TGTGCCAGCTCGTGGGGGGGGGCCGTCCCAGATACGCAGTATTTT.